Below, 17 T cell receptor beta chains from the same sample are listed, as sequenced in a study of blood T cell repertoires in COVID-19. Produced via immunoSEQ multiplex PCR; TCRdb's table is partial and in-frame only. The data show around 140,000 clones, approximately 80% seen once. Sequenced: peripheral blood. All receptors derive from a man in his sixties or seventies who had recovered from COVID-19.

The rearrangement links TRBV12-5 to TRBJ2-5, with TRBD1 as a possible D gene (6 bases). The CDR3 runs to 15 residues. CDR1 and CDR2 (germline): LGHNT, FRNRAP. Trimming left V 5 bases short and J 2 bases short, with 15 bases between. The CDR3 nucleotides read TGTGCTAGTGGTGCCGGACAGCTGATGCAAGAGACCCAGTACTTC. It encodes CASGAGQLMQETQYF.

CDR3 residues: CASSLNPGDSDTQYF. The CDR3 DNA sequence: TGTGCCAGCAGCTTAAACCCCGGCGACTCGGATACGCAGTATTTT. This chain links TRBV7-2 with TRBJ2-3; D gene unclear. The ends were cut back, 2 bases at V and 6 bases at J, with 15 bases in the middle. The CDR3 extends over 15 amino acids. Germline V CDR1 and CDR2: SGHTA, FQGNSA.

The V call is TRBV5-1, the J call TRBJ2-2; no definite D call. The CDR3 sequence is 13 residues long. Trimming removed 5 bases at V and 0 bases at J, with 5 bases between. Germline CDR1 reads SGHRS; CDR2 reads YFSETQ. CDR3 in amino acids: CASSSTNTGELFF. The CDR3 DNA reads TGCGCCAGCAGTAGTACGAACACCGGGGAGCTGTTTTTT.

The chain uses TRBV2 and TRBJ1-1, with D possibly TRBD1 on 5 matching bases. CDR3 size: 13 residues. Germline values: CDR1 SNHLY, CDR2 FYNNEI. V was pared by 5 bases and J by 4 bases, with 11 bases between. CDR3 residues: CASSRGEGTEAFF. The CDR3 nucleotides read TGTGCCAGCAGTCGGGGGGAAGGCACTGAAGCTTTCTTT. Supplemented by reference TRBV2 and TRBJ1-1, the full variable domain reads EPEVTQTPSHQVTQMGQEVILRCVPISNHLYFYWYRQILGQKVEFLVSFYNNEISEKSEIFDDQFSVERPDGSNFTLKIRSTKLEDSAMYFCASSRGEGTEAFFGQGTRLTVV.

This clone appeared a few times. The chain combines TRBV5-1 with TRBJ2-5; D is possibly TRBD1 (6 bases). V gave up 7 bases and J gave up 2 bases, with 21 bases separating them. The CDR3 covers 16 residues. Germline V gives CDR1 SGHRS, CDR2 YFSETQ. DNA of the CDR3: TGCGCCAGCGGGCCTGGGGTAGCGAGGGGGCAAGAGACCCAGTACTTC. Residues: CASGPGVARGQETQYF.

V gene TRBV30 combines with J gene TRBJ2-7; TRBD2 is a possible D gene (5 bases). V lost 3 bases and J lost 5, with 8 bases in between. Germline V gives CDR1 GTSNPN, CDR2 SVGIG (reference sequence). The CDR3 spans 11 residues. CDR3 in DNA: TGTGCCTGGAGCCCGAGGGACGAGCAGTACTTC. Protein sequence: CAWSPRDEQYF.

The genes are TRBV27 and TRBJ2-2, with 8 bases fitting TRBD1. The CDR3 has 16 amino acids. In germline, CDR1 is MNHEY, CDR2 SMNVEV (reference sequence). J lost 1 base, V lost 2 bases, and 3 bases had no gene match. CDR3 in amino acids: CASSLLQGGNTGELFF. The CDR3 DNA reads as TGTGCCAGCAGTTTACTACAGGGGGGGAACACCGGGGAGCTGTTTTTT.

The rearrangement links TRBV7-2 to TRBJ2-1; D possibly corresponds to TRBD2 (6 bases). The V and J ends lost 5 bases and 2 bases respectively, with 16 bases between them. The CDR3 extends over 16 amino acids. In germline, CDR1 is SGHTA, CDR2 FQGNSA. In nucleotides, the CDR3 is TGTGCCAGCAGCCCGAGAGGGTCTAGCGCCTACAATGAGCAGTTCTTC. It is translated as CASSPRGSSAYNEQFF. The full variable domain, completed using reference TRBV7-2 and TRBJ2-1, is GAGVSQSPSNKVTEKGKDVELRCDPISGHTALYWYRQSLGQGLEFLIYFQGNSAPDKSGLPSDRFSAERTGGSVSTLTIQRTQQEDSAVYLCASSPRGSSAYNEQFFGPGTRLTVL.

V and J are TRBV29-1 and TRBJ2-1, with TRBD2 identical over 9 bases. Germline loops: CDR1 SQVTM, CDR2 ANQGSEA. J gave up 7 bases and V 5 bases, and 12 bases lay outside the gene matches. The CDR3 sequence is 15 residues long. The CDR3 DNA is TGCAGCGTTCGCGGGGGGGAGCCATACCCGAATGAGCAGTTCTTC. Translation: CSVRGGEPYPNEQFF.

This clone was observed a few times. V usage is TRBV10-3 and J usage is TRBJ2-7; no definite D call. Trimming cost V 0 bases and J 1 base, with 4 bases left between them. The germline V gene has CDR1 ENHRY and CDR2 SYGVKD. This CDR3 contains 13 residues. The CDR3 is CAISESGSYEQYF. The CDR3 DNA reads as TGTGCCATCAGTGAGTCCGGGTCCTACGAGCAGTACTTC.

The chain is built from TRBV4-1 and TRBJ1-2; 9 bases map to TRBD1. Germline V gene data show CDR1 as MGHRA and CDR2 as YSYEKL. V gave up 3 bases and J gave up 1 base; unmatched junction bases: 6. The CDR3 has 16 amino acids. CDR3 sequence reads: CASSQPGQGDNYGYTF. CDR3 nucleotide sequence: TGCGCCAGCAGCCAGCCGGGACAGGGAGATAACTATGGCTACACCTTC.

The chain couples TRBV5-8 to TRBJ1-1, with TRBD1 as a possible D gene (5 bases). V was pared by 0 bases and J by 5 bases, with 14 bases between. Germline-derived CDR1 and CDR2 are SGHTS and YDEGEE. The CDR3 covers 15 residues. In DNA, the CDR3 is TGTGCCAGCAGCTTGGAATGGGGACTTCGGACTGAAGCTTTCTTT. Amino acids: CASSLEWGLRTEAFF.

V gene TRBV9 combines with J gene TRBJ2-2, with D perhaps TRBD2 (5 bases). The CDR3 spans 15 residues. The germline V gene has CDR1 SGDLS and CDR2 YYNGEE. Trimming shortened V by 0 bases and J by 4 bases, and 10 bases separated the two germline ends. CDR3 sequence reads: CASSVDNRGTGELFF. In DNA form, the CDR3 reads TGTGCCAGCAGCGTAGATAACCGGGGCACCGGGGAGCTGTTTTTT.

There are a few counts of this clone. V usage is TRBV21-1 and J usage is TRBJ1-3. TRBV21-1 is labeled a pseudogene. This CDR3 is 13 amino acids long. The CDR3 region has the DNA TGTGCCAGCAGCAACAAAAGGGAGGGCACCATATATTTT. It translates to CASSNKREGTIYF.

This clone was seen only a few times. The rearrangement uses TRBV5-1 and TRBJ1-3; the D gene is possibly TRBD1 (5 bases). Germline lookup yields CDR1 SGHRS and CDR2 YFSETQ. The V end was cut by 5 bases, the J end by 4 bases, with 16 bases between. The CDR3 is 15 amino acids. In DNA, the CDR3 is TGCGCCAGCAGGCGGGACCTTGGCCCAGGAAACACCATATATTTT. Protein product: CASRRDLGPGNTIYF.

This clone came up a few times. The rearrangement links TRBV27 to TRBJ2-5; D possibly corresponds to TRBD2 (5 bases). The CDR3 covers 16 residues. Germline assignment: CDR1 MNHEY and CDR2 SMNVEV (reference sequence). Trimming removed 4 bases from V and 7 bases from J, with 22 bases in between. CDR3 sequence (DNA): TGTGCCAGCAGTTCCCCCTCAAGGGAGCAAGTAGGGACCCAGTACTTC. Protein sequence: CASSSPSREQVGTQYF.

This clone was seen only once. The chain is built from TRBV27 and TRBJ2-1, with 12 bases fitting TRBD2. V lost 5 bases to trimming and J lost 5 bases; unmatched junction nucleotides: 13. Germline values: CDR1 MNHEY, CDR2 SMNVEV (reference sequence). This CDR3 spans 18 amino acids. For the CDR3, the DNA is TGTGCCAGCAGTCTCCGGACTAGCGGGAAGGGTAACCACAATGAGCAGTTCTTC. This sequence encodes CASSLRTSGKGNHNEQFF.